The clone carrying this T cell receptor (beta chain) was detected a few times. Antigen specificity is unknown. Healthy Caucasian donors formed the entire cohort. TCRdb re-called the 5' RACE reads through MiXCR, storing one row per CDR3 protein. The sample lists more than 400,000 distinct CDR3 sequences, 13% to 15% occurring once. The V end lost 4 bases, the J end lost 0 bases, and 6 bases lay between the germline ends. This CDR3 region has 14 residues. Germline CDR1 KGHDR, CDR2 SFDVKD. This sample is drawn from a study of identical twins. Study-level points and caveats: There were fewer insertions in abundant cord blood beta clonotypes, but memory repertoires showed no such pattern. Researchers reported weaker excess twin sharing in beta out-of-frame sequences.

These data were also filed under a second study, of yellow fever vaccine responses in identical twins.

The sequenced sample was CD4+ T cells sorted from blood. The receptor's source is a woman aged 18-30 years in good health. The chain is built from TRBV24-1 and TRBJ2-1; no clear D gene. CDR3 amino acids: CATSEGFSYNEQFF. Written as DNA, the CDR3 is TGTGCCACCAGTGAGGGCTTCTCCTACAATGAGCAGTTCTTC.